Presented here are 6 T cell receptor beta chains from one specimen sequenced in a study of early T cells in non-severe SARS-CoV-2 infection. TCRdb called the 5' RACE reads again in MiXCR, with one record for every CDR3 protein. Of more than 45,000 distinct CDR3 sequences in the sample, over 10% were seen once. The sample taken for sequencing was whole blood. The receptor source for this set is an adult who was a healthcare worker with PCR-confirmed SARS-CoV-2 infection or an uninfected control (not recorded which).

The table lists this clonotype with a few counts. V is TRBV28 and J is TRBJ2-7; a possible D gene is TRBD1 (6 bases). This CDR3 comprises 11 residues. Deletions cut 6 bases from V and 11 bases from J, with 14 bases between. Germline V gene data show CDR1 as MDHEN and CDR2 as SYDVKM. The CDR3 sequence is CASSWGRLEYF. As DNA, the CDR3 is TGTGCCAGCAGCTGGGGGCGTTTGGAGTACTTC.

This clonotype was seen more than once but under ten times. CDR3 sequence (DNA): TGTGCCATCAGGGACACGTATAATTCACCCCTCCACTTT. Translating gives CAIRDTYNSPLHF. This chain joins TRBV10-3 and TRBJ1-6; TRBD1 is a possible D gene (5 bases). The CDR3 loop spans 13 amino acids. The germline CDR1 and CDR2 sequences are ENHRY and SYGVKD. V was pared by 6 bases and J by 4 bases, with 7 bases between.

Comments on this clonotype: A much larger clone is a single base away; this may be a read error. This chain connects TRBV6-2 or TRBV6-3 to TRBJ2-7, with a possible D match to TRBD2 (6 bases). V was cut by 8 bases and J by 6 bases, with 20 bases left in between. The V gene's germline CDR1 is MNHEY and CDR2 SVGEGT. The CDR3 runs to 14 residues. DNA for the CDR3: TGTGCCAGCGGCCCCAGGAGCCATAGCGGCGAGCAGTACTTC. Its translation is CASGPRSHSGEQYF.

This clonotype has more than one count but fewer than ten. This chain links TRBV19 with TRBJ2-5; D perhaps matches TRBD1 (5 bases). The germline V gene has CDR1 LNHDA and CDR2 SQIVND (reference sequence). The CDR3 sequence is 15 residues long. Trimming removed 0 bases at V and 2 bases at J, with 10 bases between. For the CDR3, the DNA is TGTGCCAGTAGTATAGATGGACAAGATCAAGAGACCCAGTACTTC. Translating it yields CASSIDGQDQETQYF.

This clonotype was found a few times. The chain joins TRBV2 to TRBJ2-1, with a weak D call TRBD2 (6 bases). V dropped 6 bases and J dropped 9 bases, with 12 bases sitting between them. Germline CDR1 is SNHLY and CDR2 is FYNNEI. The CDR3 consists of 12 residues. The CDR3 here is CASRTSLLEQFF. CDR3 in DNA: TGTGCCAGCAGAACTAGCTTGCTTGAGCAGTTCTTC.

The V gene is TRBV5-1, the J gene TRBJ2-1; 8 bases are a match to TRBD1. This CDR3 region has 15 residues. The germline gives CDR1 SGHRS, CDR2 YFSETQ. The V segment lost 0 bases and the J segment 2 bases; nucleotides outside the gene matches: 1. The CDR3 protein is CASSLAQGAYNEQFF. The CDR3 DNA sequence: TGCGCCAGCAGCTTGGCACAGGGGGCCTACAATGAGCAGTTCTTC.